Sequencing of this T cell receptor beta chain was carried out in a study of blood T cell repertoires in COVID-19. Study-level background: PBMCs, B-cell-depleted T cells, or T cells were the source of the cDNA or gDNA that made up the material.

This clone was recorded at least ten times. Clones were read by immunoSEQ multiplex PCR, and TCRdb kept only the in-frame ones, dropping some. The data contain about 160,000 clones, roughly 82% of them seen just once; the ten biggest clones take up 7%. V lost 5 bases and J lost 3, with 14 bases in between. The CDR3 has 15 amino acids. CDR1 and CDR2 from the germline V gene are SEHNR and FQNEAQ (reference sequence). The sequence was obtained from a woman aged 35 to 49 with COVID-19, enrolled during active disease. The sample consisted of peripheral blood. The chain is built from TRBV7-9 and TRBJ1-3; D is ambiguous. The CDR3 protein is CASSPKLRFGNTIYF. In DNA form, the CDR3 reads TGTGCCAGCAGCCCTAAACTGAGATTTGGAAACACCATATATTTT.